A selection of T cell receptor beta chains follows, all from one sample in a study of blood T cells in healthy people across ages. TCRdb redid the calling of the 5' RACE reads with MiXCR, one entry per CDR3 protein. The profile shows about 930,000 distinct CDR3 sequences, around 29% of them singletons. These same data were also listed under a study on T cells of mothers and their children.

Sequenced: blood. The source of these receptors is a woman in her 40s in good health. The CDR3 runs from the conserved cysteine through the conserved F or W. The D gene is left open where the match is weak. Clone size is not always given. Where it is, it says once, few, many or a class for expanded clones.

D: TRBD2
size: many
V: TRBV4-2
J: TRBJ2-5
length: 17
CDR3: CASSQDVAGGRRETQYF
DNA: TGTGCCAGCAGCCAAGATGTGGCGGGGGGGCGTCGTGAGACCCAGTACTTC

D: .
size: few
V: TRBV7-6
J: TRBJ2-3
length: 14
CDR3: CASSLILGTDTQYF
DNA: TGTGCCAGCAGCTTAATTCTGGGCACAGATACGCAGTATTTT

D: TRBD2
size: many
V: TRBV20-1
J: TRBJ2-5
length: 14
CDR3: CSVPGRLARETQYF
DNA: TGCAGTGTACCCGGTAGACTAGCCCGAGAGACCCAGTACTTC

D: .
size: .
V: TRBV4-2
J: TRBJ2-7
length: 14
CDR3: CASSQDGPRDEQYF
DNA: TGTGCCAGCAGCCAAGACGGGCCTCGAGACGAGCAGTACTTC

D: .
size: many
V: TRBV5-1
J: TRBJ2-7
length: 15
CDR3: CASSLSRHGGDEQYF
DNA: TGCGCCAGCAGCTTGTCTAGACACGGTGGTGACGAGCAGTACTTC

D: .
size: many
V: TRBV12-3/TRBV12-4
J: TRBJ1-1
length: 13
CDR3: CASSLGEGTEAFF
DNA: TGTGCCAGCAGTTTAGGAGAGGGCACTGAAGCTTTCTTT

D: .
size: many
V: TRBV28
J: TRBJ2-5
length: 13
CDR3: CASSSGRLETQYF
DNA: TGTGCCAGCAGTTCGGGACGGCTGGAGACCCAGTACTTC

D: TRBD2
size: many
V: TRBV29-1
J: TRBJ2-1
length: 14
CDR3: CSQRLAGGSNEQFF
DNA: TGCAGCCAAAGACTAGCGGGGGGTTCCAATGAGCAGTTCTTC

D: .
size: few
V: TRBV6-2/TRBV6-3
J: TRBJ2-1
length: 16
CDR3: CASSYSSLGSYNEQFF
DNA: TGTGCCAGCAGTTACTCGAGTCTAGGTAGCTACAATGAGCAGTTCTTC

D: TRBD2
size: .
V: TRBV12-3/TRBV12-4
J: TRBJ2-5
length: 15
CDR3: CASRLGLAAQETQYF
DNA: TGTGCCAGCAGATTGGGACTAGCGGCCCAAGAGACCCAGTACTTC

D: .
size: .
V: TRBV19
J: TRBJ2-1
length: 14
CDR3: CASSMGGVSYEQFF
DNA: TGTGCCAGTAGTATGGGGGGAGTTTCCTACGAGCAGTTCTTC

D: TRBD2
size: many
V: TRBV20-1
J: TRBJ2-7
length: 14
CDR3: CSARSTSGEYEQYF
DNA: TGCAGTGCTAGGTCCACTAGCGGGGAATACGAGCAGTACTTC

D: .
size: few
V: TRBV28
J: TRBJ1-5
length: 16
CDR3: CASSLLGGFSNQPQHF
DNA: TGTGCCAGCAGTTTATTGGGGGGATTTAGCAATCAGCCCCAGCATTTT

D: TRBD1
size: many
V: TRBV10-3
J: TRBJ1-2
length: 14
CDR3: CAINSRDSHPGYTF
DNA: TGTGCCATCAATAGCCGGGACAGCCACCCGGGCTACACCTTC

D: .
size: few
V: TRBV27
J: TRBJ2-7
length: 14
CDR3: CASSLTRTDYEQYF
DNA: TGTGCCAGCAGTTTAACGAGGACCGACTACGAGCAGTACTTC

D: TRBD2
size: .
V: TRBV20-1
J: TRBJ2-7
length: 15
CDR3: CSADGTSGRGYEQYF
DNA: TGCAGTGCCGATGGGACTAGCGGGAGGGGCTACGAGCAGTACTTC

D: .
size: .
V: TRBV7-3
J: TRBJ1-1
length: 14
CDR3: CASSLKSGEAEAFF
DNA: TGTGCCAGCAGCTTAAAGTCGGGCGAGGCTGAAGCTTTCTTT

D: .
size: many
V: TRBV2
J: TRBJ1-6
length: 13
CDR3: CASRGTRGSPLHF
DNA: TGTGCCAGCCGGGGCACCAGAGGTTCACCCCTCCACTTT

D: TRBD2
size: .
V: TRBV7-2
J: TRBJ2-3
length: 16
CDR3: CASSRRLAGGADTQYF
DNA: TGTGCCAGCAGCCGCCGACTAGCGGGGGGGGCAGATACGCAGTATTTT

D: TRBD2
size: many
V: TRBV7-3
J: TRBJ2-5
length: 18
CDR3: CASSLTPQRGGRKETQYF
DNA: TGTGCCAGCAGCTTAACCCCCCAGCGGGGGGGCCGGAAGGAGACCCAGTACTTC

D: .
size: many
V: TRBV7-2
J: TRBJ2-7
length: 16
CDR3: CASSSALGRERYEQYF
DNA: TGTGCCAGCAGCTCAGCTCTGGGCAGGGAGAGGTACGAGCAGTACTTC

D: .
size: .
V: TRBV10-3
J: TRBJ2-7
length: 14
CDR3: CAISEGDGAYEQYF
DNA: TGTGCCATCAGTGAGGGGGACGGTGCCTACGAGCAGTACTTC

D: .
size: few
V: TRBV3-1
J: TRBJ2-7
length: 15
CDR3: CASSQEGSSLYEQYF
DNA: TGTGCCAGCAGCCAAGAAGGGAGCAGTCTCTACGAGCAGTACTTC

D: TRBD1
size: .
V: TRBV25-1
J: TRBJ1-5
length: 14
CDR3: CASSDSRGYQPQHF
DNA: TGTGCCAGCAGTGACAGCAGGGGGTATCAGCCCCAGCATTTT

D: .
size: many
V: TRBV21-1
J: TRBJ1-4
length: 14
CDR3: CASNAVLNNEKLFF
DNA: TGTGCCAGCAATGCAGTACTTAACAATGAAAAACTGTTTTTT

D: TRBD2
size: many
V: TRBV12-3/TRBV12-4
J: TRBJ2-1
length: 13
CDR3: CASSYSGYNEQFF
DNA: TGTGCCAGCAGTTATAGCGGGTACAATGAGCAGTTCTTC

D: .
size: few
V: TRBV7-2
J: TRBJ2-1
length: 14
CDR3: CASSPDRDYDEQFF
DNA: TGTGCCAGCAGCCCCGACAGGGACTACGATGAGCAGTTCTTC

D: TRBD2
size: many
V: TRBV5-1
J: TRBJ2-1
length: 15
CDR3: CASSLPAGGPNEQFF
DNA: TGCGCCAGCAGCTTGCCAGCGGGGGGGCCCAATGAGCAGTTCTTC

D: .
size: .
V: TRBV5-1
J: TRBJ1-4
length: 15
CDR3: CASSSGGSTIEKLFF
DNA: TGTGCCAGCAGCTCGGGGGGATCAACTATTGAAAAACTGTTTTTT

D: TRBD1
size: .
V: TRBV20-1
J: TRBJ1-2
length: 13
CDR3: CSAIDRDSYGYTF
DNA: TGCAGTGCTATCGACAGGGACAGCTATGGCTACACCTTC

D: .
size: many
V: TRBV5-1
J: TRBJ2-7
length: 14
CDR3: CASSLLENAYEQYF
DNA: TGCGCCAGCAGCTTGCTTGAAAACGCCTACGAGCAGTACTTC

D: .
size: .
V: TRBV7-7
J: TRBJ2-3
length: 17
CDR3: CASSSSTTGAPFRTQYF
DNA: TGTGCTAGCAGCTCCTCAACGACTGGGGCTCCTTTCCGTACGCAGTATTTT

D: TRBD2
size: once
V: TRBV30
J: TRBJ2-3
length: 13
CDR3: CARIASGEDTQYF
DNA: TGTGCCCGAATCGCCAGCGGGGAAGATACGCAGTATTTT

D: TRBD1
size: .
V: TRBV20-1
J: TRBJ1-2
length: 14
CDR3: CSASPTGAGYGYTF
DNA: TGCAGTGCTAGTCCGACAGGGGCCGGCTATGGCTACACCTTC

D: .
size: .
V: TRBV15
J: TRBJ1-4
length: 13
CDR3: CATSRDKDGKLFF
DNA: TGTGCCACCAGCAGAGATAAAGACGGAAAACTGTTTTTT

D: TRBD2
size: few
V: TRBV28
J: TRBJ2-7
length: 16
CDR3: CASSTPGGENEDEQYF
DNA: TGTGCCAGCAGCACCCCGGGAGGGGAAAACGAAGACGAGCAGTACTTC

D: .
size: .
V: TRBV2
J: TRBJ1-2
length: 12
CDR3: CASTLGIYGYTF
DNA: TGTGCCAGCACTCTGGGCATCTATGGCTACACCTTC

D: .
size: .
V: TRBV5-1
J: TRBJ2-1
length: 13
CDR3: CASSLVGRETQFF
DNA: TGCGCCAGCAGCTTGGTGGGTAGAGAGACCCAGTTCTTC

D: TRBD1
size: .
V: TRBV13
J: TRBJ2-7
length: 14
CDR3: CTSSRTGETYEEYF
DNA: TGTACCAGCAGCCGGACAGGGGAAACCTACGAGGAGTACTTC

D: .
size: .
V: TRBV30
J: TRBJ2-1
length: 14
CDR3: CAWSSWLADNEQFF
DNA: TGTGCCTGGAGTTCGTGGCTAGCCGACAATGAGCAGTTCTTC

D: .
size: many
V: TRBV20-1
J: TRBJ2-1
length: 14
CDR3: CSARDSRHYNEQFF
DNA: TGCAGTGCTAGAGATTCCCGACACTACAATGAGCAGTTCTTC

D: TRBD2
size: .
V: TRBV7-2
J: TRBJ2-6
length: 17
CDR3: CASSLSGTSSGANVLTF
DNA: TGTGCCAGCAGCTTATCGGGGACTAGCTCTGGGGCCAACGTCCTGACTTTC

D: TRBD1
size: few
V: TRBV19
J: TRBJ1-2
length: 13
CDR3: CASSNHQGVGYTF
DNA: TGTGCCAGTAGTAATCACCAGGGGGTTGGCTACACCTTC

D: TRBD2
size: few
V: TRBV20-1
J: TRBJ2-3
length: 15
CDR3: CSAPGTSGGRDTQYF
DNA: TGCAGTGCTCCCGGGACTAGCGGGGGGAGAGATACGCAGTATTTT

D: .
size: .
V: TRBV5-6
J: TRBJ1-1
length: 18
CDR3: CASSPYRKVDYLNTEAFF
DNA: TGTGCCAGCAGCCCGTACAGGAAGGTGGACTATTTGAACACTGAAGCTTTCTTT

D: TRBD1
size: .
V: TRBV24-1
J: TRBJ1-2
length: 14
CDR3: CATSDPGQGYGYTF
DNA: TGTGCCACCAGTGATCCGGGACAGGGGTATGGCTACACCTTC

D: .
size: .
V: TRBV5-1
J: TRBJ1-2
length: 12
CDR3: CASSPTTNGYTF
DNA: TGCGCCAGCAGCCCAACAACGAATGGCTACACCTTC

D: TRBD1
size: many
V: TRBV18
J: TRBJ2-1
length: 13
CDR3: CASSTGTADEQFF
DNA: TGTGCCAGCTCAACAGGGACAGCTGATGAGCAGTTCTTC

D: TRBD1
size: few
V: TRBV7-2
J: TRBJ1-2
length: 17
CDR3: CASSSPGQRSSNYGYTF
DNA: TGTGCCAGCAGCTCACCGGGACAGCGATCTTCTAACTATGGCTACACCTTC